The 31 T cell receptor beta chains below all came from one sample that was sequenced in a study of cytomegalovirus exposure and HLA in healthy donors. Vbeta (60) and Jbeta (13) primers were used in the PCR. Using immunoSEQ multiplex PCR, the repertoire was profiled, and TCRdb retains in-frame clones only, with some absent. The data hold fewer than 200,000 clones, with about 80% observed a single time. The sequencing input was PBMCs. All receptors come from a woman under 40 in good health and CMV-seronegative.

The chain is built from TRBV30 and TRBJ2-7, with 7 nucleotides matching TRBD1. The CDR3 runs 16 residues. Germline-derived CDR1 and CDR2 are GTSNPN and SVGIG (reference sequence). J gave up 3 bases and V 4 bases, and 15 bases lay outside the gene matches. The chain's CDR3 is CAWNQNRGPSIYEQYF. CDR3 DNA sequence: TGTGCCTGGAACCAAAACAGGGGACCCTCGATCTACGAGCAGTACTTC.

The chain carries TRBV4-3 and TRBJ2-3; TRBD2 might be the D (6 bases). Per germline, CDR1 LGHNA and CDR2 YSLEER. The V gene lost 0 bases and the J gene lost 5 bases, with 15 bases spanning the gap. This CDR3 comprises 16 residues. The CDR3 here is CASSQEKGRDRDTQYF. As DNA, the CDR3 is TGCGCCAGCAGCCAAGAGAAGGGGCGGGATCGAGATACGCAGTATTTT.

This clone has only a few counts. The chain recombines TRBV10-3 with TRBJ2-7, with TRBD1 matching over 8 bases. With V trimmed by 6 bases and J by 5 bases, 9 bases remained unmatched. Germline CDR1 and CDR2: ENHRY and SYGVKD. This CDR3 contains 14 residues. The CDR3: CAIRGPGTGDEQYF. The CDR3 nucleotides read TGTGCCATCAGGGGGCCCGGGACAGGCGACGAGCAGTACTTC.

This clone was observed a handful of times. One end of the junction varies from germline; a read error may be responsible. This chain links TRBV29-1 with TRBJ2-6, with 9 positions matching TRBD1. This CDR3 has 16 amino acids. The germline gives CDR1 SQVTM, CDR2 ANQGSEA. CDR3 nucleotides: TGCAGCGTTGGGACAGGGGCCCCCTCTGGGGCCAACGGCCTGACTTTC. Protein product: CSVGTGAPSGANGLTF.

The chain employs TRBV11-2 and TRBJ1-1; D is possibly TRBD1 (6 bases). V was pared by 6 bases and J by 5 bases, with 10 bases between. Per the germline V gene, CDR1 is SGHAT and CDR2 is FQNNGV. CDR3 size: 12 residues. CDR3 coding DNA: TGTGCCAGCAGGGAGGGGGGGACTGAAGCTTTCTTT. Its translation is CASREGGTEAFF.

The chain employs TRBV6-6 and TRBJ1-5, with D unclear. Between the trimmed V and J ends, which lost 8 bases and 3 bases, there was a span of 17 bases. In germline, CDR1 is MNHNY, CDR2 SVGAGI (reference sequence). The CDR3 sequence is 15 residues long. CDR3 amino acids: CASVRESGFNQPQHF. As DNA, the CDR3 is TGTGCCAGCGTGCGGGAATCGGGGTTCAATCAGCCCCAGCATTTT.

The chain has TRBV25-1 and TRBJ2-5, with 9 bases matching TRBD2. The CDR3 runs 14 residues. V lost 6 bases, J lost 5 bases, and 7 bases stayed unmatched. The germline V gene has CDR1 MGHDK and CDR2 SYGVNS. The CDR3 nucleotides are TGTGCCAGCAGCCCCCGCGGGGGGGGCGAGACCCAGTACTTC. It encodes CASSPRGGGETQYF. Filled out from reference TRBV25-1 and TRBJ2-5, the complete variable domain reads EADIYQTPRYLVIGTGKKITLECSQTMGHDKMYWYQQDPGMELHLIHYSYGVNSTEKGDLSSESTVSRIRTEHFPLTLESARPSHTSQYLCASSPRGGGETQYFGPGTRLLVL.

V is TRBV19 and J is TRBJ2-7, with TRBD1 matching 9 bases. Germline trimming cut 4 bases from V and 3 bases from J; bases unmatched to any gene: 7. Germline V gene data show CDR1 as LNHDA and CDR2 as SQIVND (reference sequence). CDR3 length: 15 amino acids. In nucleotides, the CDR3 is TGTGCCAGTAGTACACCCGGGACAGGGTACTACGAGCAGTACTTC. Protein sequence: CASSTPGTGYYEQYF.

The table lists this clone with a few counts. The chain joins TRBV25-1 to TRBJ2-1; TRBD2 agrees at 11 bases. The CDR3 totals 14 residues. With V trimmed by 5 bases and J by 6 bases, 3 bases remained unmatched. CDR1 is MGHDK and CDR2 is SYGVNS in the germline V gene. The CDR3 loop reads CASSLAGGTNEQFF. The DNA for the CDR3 is TGTGCCAGCAGTCTAGCGGGAGGTACCAATGAGCAGTTCTTC.

The V call is TRBV5-1, the J call TRBJ2-1, with TRBD2 as a possible D gene (6 bases). CDR1 is SGHRS and CDR2 is YFSETQ in the germline V gene. The CDR3 consists of 14 residues. V was pared by 2 bases and J by 5 bases, with 11 bases between. As DNA, the CDR3 is TGCGCCAGCAGCTTTTTAGCGGAGGACAATGAGCAGTTCTTC. This codes for CASSFLAEDNEQFF. Full variable domain (remainder filled in from reference TRBV5-1 and TRBJ2-1): KAGVTQTPRYLIKTRGQQVTLSCSPISGHRSVSWYQQTPGQGLQFLFEYFSETQRNKGNFPGRFSGRQFSNSRSEMNVSTLELGDSALYLCASSFLAEDNEQFFGPGTRLTVL.

The chain employs TRBV25-1 and TRBJ2-7, with TRBD1 identical over 9 bases. Germline-derived CDR1 and CDR2 are MGHDK and SYGVNS. V was pared by 10 bases and J by 4 bases, with 11 bases of the junction left unmatched. The CDR3 is made up of 14 amino acids. The CDR3: CATPARTGVYEQYF. CDR3 in DNA: TGTGCCACTCCAGCCAGGACAGGGGTTTACGAGCAGTACTTC.

CDR3: CASSVTGQSYEQYF. Here the CDR3 DNA reads TGTGCCAGCAGCGTAACGGGACAGAGCTACGAGCAGTACTTC. The chain joins TRBV9 to TRBJ2-7; 7 positions agree with TRBD1. The ends lost 1 base at V and 3 bases at J; junction bases unmatched: 4. In germline, CDR1 is SGDLS, CDR2 YYNGEE. The CDR3 sequence is 14 residues long.

The rearrangement uses TRBV7-3 and TRBJ2-3; tentatively, D is TRBD2 (6 bases). The CDR3 totals 15 residues. Trimming stripped 4 bases from V and 0 bases from J, with 11 bases between. The V gene's germline CDR1 is SGHTA and CDR2 FQGTGA. The CDR3 loop reads CASSSWGLSTDTQYF. In DNA, the CDR3 is TGTGCCAGCAGCTCCTGGGGACTCAGCACAGATACGCAGTATTTT.

V usage is TRBV2 and J usage is TRBJ2-1; D is ambiguous. V lost 8 bases, J lost 8 bases, and 19 bases lay in between. The CDR3 has 14 residues. Germline CDR1 and CDR2: SNHLY and FYNNEI. CDR3 protein: CASARDRSYDEQFF. The CDR3 DNA reads TGTGCCAGCGCGCGTGATCGCTCGTACGATGAGCAGTTCTTC.

Here the CDR3 reads CASSIAGAGNEQFF. Written as DNA, the CDR3 is TGTGCCAGTAGTATTGCGGGAGCGGGCAATGAGCAGTTCTTC. The chain links TRBV19 to TRBJ2-1; 7 nucleotides line up with TRBD2. The CDR3 totals 14 residues. The V segment lost 3 bases and the J segment 6 bases; nucleotides outside the gene matches: 5. The germline V gene encodes CDR1 LNHDA and CDR2 SQIVND (reference sequence).

The V gene is TRBV19, the J gene TRBJ2-7; 11 bases line up with TRBD1. The CDR3 runs 16 residues. CDR1 is LNHDA, CDR2 SQIVND, per germline (reference sequence). V shed 5 bases, J shed 1 base, and the junction held 7 bases outside the gene matches. DNA for the CDR3: TGTGCCAGTAGTCCTTGGGGGACAGGGGGTTCCTACGAGCAGTACTTC. Encoded protein: CASSPWGTGGSYEQYF.

The chain combines TRBV6-5 with TRBJ2-5, with 11 bases fitting TRBD1. V lost 4 bases to trimming and J lost 4 bases; unmatched junction nucleotides: 5. This CDR3 comprises 15 residues. Per germline, CDR1 MNHEY and CDR2 SVGAGI. The CDR3, as DNA: TGTGCCAGCAGTTCAGGACAGGGGGCGGGAGAGACCCAGTACTTC. This gives the protein CASSSGQGAGETQYF.

CDR3 in DNA: TGTGCCAGCAGTTTATCGGGGGGGGGCCCTACGCAGTATTTT. Its translation is CASSLSGGGPTQYF. This chain links TRBV27 with TRBJ2-3; tentatively, D is TRBD2 (7 bases). V gave up 0 bases and J gave up 8 bases, with 12 bases separating them. Germline CDR1 MNHEY, CDR2 SMNVEV (reference sequence). The CDR3 sequence is 14 residues long.

This clone was seen a few times. This sequence joins TRBV7-2 and TRBJ1-3; D is unresolved. The ends were cut back, 6 bases at V and 7 bases at J, with 25 bases in the middle. Germline-derived CDR1 and CDR2 are SGHTA and FQGNSA. The CDR3 is made up of 17 amino acids. The DNA of the CDR3 is TGTGCCAGCAGTTCTCAGGCGGGTACGGGCCACGGGAACACCATATATTTT. Translation: CASSSQAGTGHGNTIYF.

The V and J genes are TRBV7-9 and TRBJ1-1; TRBD1 is a possible D gene (6 bases). Per the germline V gene, CDR1 is SEHNR and CDR2 is FQNEAQ (reference sequence). V lost 1 base and J lost 1, with 19 bases in between. This CDR3 is built from 18 residues. In DNA, the CDR3 is TGTGCCAGCAGCTTAGTAGGCAGGGGCGGTTGGGGGAACACTGAAGCTTTCTTT. Translating it yields CASSLVGRGGWGNTEAFF.

As for this clone: Its ends do not fully match the called genes, so a read error is possible. The chain joins TRBV7-2 to TRBJ1-2, with TRBD1 identical over 7 bases. CDR3 size: 15 residues. Germline assignment: CDR1 SGHTA and CDR2 FQGNSA. CDR3 in amino acids: CARSLAAGQNYGYTF. The CDR3 DNA is TGTGCCCGCAGCTTAGCCGCGGGACAGAACTATGGCTACACCTTC.

This chain uses TRBV4-1 with TRBJ2-7; D unresolved. Germline V CDR1 and CDR2: MGHRA, YSYEKL. The CDR3 is 16 residues long. With 3 bases removed from V and 0 bases from J, the gap between germline ends came to 15 bases. CDR3 bases: TGCGCCAGCAGCCAGGATGATTCGAGGAGCTCCTACGAGCAGTACTTC. Its protein product is CASSQDDSRSSYEQYF.

The V and J genes are TRBV10-3 and TRBJ1-1; D possibly corresponds to TRBD1 (6 bases). The V end lost 0 bases, the J end lost 3 bases, and 20 bases lay between the germline ends. The V gene's germline CDR1 is ENHRY and CDR2 SYGVKD. The CDR3 contains 18 residues. The CDR3 spells CAISESGDNTLTDTEAFF. Here the CDR3 DNA reads TGTGCCATCAGTGAGTCGGGGGACAACACGTTAACAGACACTGAAGCTTTCTTT.

The rearrangement joins TRBV28 to TRBJ1-2, with 8 bases aligning to TRBD1. The CDR3 is made up of 17 amino acids. CDR1 MDHEN and CDR2 SYDVKM come from the germline V gene. V was pared by 3 bases and J by 5 bases, with 14 bases of the junction left unmatched. The CDR3 nucleotides read TGTGCCAGCAGTTTGGGACAAACAGGGGGTTACGGGTATGGCTACACCTTC. It encodes CASSLGQTGGYGYGYTF.

The chain is built from TRBV9 and TRBJ2-1; D possibly corresponds to TRBD1 (7 bases). Trimming took off 0 bases at V and 0 bases at J, with 16 bases between the two ends. The CDR3 has 18 amino acids. Germline V gene sequence: CDR1 SGDLS, CDR2 YYNGEE. For the CDR3, the DNA is TGTGCCAGCAGCGTAGCTGGGGGGACAGCGAGCTCCTACAATGAGCAGTTCTTC. Translating gives CASSVAGGTASSYNEQFF.

The sample holds a few counts of this clone. This chain joins TRBV7-9 and TRBJ1-1; the D is unclear. Per germline, CDR1 SEHNR and CDR2 FQNEAQ (reference sequence). V lost 1 base and J lost 0, with 6 bases in between. The CDR3 contains 14 residues. CDR3 coding DNA: TGTGCCAGCAGCTTAGGTTTCGTGAACACTGAAGCTTTCTTT. This gives the protein CASSLGFVNTEAFF.

This rearrangement joins TRBV6-6 to TRBJ1-5, with D possibly matching TRBD1 (5 bases). Per the germline V gene, CDR1 is MNHNY and CDR2 is SVGAGI (reference sequence). The CDR3 covers 13 residues. Trimming shortened V by 6 bases and J by 5 bases, and 11 bases separated the two germline ends. The CDR3 sequence: CASSQSGYQPQHF. CDR3 nucleotide sequence: TGTGCCAGCAGCCAATCAGGGTATCAGCCCCAGCATTTT.

The chain carries TRBV7-9 and TRBJ2-1, with 11 bases matching TRBD1. V shed 5 bases and J 2 bases; nucleotides not matched to a gene: 14. CDR3 length: 19 residues. Germline CDR1 reads SEHNR; CDR2 reads FQNEAQ (reference sequence). CDR3 amino acids: CASSPMSGQGGPTYNEQFF. The CDR3 DNA follows: TGTGCCAGCAGCCCGATGTCGGGACAGGGGGGCCCTACCTACAATGAGCAGTTCTTC.

A word on this clone: At the DNA level, this CDR3 is encoded by other sequences in the same sample as well. This rearrangement joins TRBV28 to TRBJ1-2; 7 positions match TRBD1. This CDR3 comprises 14 residues. Germline V gene data show CDR1 as MDHEN and CDR2 as SYDVKM. J gave up 0 bases and V 4 bases, and 2 bases lay outside the gene matches. The CDR3 DNA follows: TGTGCCAGCAGTTCAGGGGGAACTAACTATGGCTACACCTTC. This codes for CASSSGGTNYGYTF.

Only one count was recorded for this clone. Within the sample, other DNA sequences also encode this same CDR3. This chain connects TRBV27 to TRBJ2-3, with 12 bases that match TRBD2. From germline, CDR1 is MNHEY and CDR2 SMNVEV (reference sequence). This CDR3 region has 16 residues. Trimming cost V 6 bases and J 1 base; bases outside gene matches: 5. Written as DNA, the CDR3 is TGTGCCAGCAGCCTGAGGACTAGCGGGGGCACAGATACGCAGTATTTT. Translation: CASSLRTSGGTDTQYF.

This clone was seen a single time. The rearrangement joins TRBV28 to TRBJ2-7; perhaps TRBD2 as D (5 bases). The CDR3 loop spans 17 amino acids. Trimming stripped 5 bases from V and 2 bases from J, with 22 bases between. Germline V lookup: CDR1 MDHEN, CDR2 SYDVKM. CDR3 bases: TGTGCCAGCAGTCCTGACCTCTACCTGGACGGGACCTACGAGCAGTACTTC. Protein: CASSPDLYLDGTYEQYF.